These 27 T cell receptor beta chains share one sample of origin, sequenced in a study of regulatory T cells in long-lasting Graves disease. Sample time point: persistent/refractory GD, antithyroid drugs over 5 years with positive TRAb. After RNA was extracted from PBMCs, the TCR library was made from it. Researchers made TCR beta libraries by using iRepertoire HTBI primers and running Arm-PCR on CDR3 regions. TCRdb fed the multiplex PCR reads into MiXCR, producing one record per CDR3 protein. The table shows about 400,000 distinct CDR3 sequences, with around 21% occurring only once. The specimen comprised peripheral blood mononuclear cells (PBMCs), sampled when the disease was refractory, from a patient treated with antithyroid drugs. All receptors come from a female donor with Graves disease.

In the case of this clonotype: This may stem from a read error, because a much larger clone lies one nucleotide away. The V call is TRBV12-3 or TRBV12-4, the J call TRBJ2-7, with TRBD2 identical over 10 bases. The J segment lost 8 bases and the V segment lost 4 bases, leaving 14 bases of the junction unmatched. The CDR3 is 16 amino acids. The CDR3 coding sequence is TGTGCCAGCAGTTCGGGGCTAGCGGGGGCTGATTGGAAGCAGTACTTC. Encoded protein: CASSSGLAGADWKQYF.

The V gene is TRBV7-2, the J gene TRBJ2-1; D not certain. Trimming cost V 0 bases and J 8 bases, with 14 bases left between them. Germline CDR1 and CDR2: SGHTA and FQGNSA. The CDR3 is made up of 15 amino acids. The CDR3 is CASSLAHDMRYEQFF. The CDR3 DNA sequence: TGTGCCAGCAGCTTAGCGCATGACATGAGGTATGAGCAGTTCTTC.

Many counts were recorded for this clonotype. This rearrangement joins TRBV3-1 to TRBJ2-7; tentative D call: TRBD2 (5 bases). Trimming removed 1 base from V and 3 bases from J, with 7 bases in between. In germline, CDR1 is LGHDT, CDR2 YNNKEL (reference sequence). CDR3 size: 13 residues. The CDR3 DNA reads TGTGCCAGCAGCCAAGCTAGCTACTACGAGCAGTACTTC. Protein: CASSQASYYEQYF.

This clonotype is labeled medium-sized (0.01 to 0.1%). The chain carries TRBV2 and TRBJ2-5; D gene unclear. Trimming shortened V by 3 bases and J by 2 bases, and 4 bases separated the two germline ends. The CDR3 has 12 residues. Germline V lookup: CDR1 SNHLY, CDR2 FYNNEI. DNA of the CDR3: TGTGCCAGCAGTGATTGGCAAGAGACCCAGTACTTC. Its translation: CASSDWQETQYF.

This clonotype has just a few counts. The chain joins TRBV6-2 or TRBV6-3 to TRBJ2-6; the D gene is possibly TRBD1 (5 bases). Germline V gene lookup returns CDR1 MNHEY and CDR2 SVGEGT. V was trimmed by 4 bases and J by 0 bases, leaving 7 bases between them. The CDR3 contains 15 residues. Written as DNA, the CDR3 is TGTGCCAGCAGTTTGGACAACTCTGGGGCCAACGTCCTGACTTTC. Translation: CASSLDNSGANVLTF.

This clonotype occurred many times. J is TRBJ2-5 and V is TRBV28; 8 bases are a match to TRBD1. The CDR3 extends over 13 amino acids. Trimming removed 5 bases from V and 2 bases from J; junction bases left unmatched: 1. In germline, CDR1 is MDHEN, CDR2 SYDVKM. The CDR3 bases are TGTGCCAGCAGTGACAGGGGACAAGAGACCCAGTACTTC. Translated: CASSDRGQETQYF.

DNA for the CDR3: TGTGCCAGTACCGCAAACCTCCAAGAGACCCAGTACTTC. Protein sequence: CASTANLQETQYF. The gene calls are TRBV19 and TRBJ2-5; D not resolved. The V gene lost 7 bases and the J gene lost 1 base, with 10 bases spanning the gap. Germline V gene sequence: CDR1 LNHDA, CDR2 SQIVND (reference sequence). The CDR3 is 13 amino acids.

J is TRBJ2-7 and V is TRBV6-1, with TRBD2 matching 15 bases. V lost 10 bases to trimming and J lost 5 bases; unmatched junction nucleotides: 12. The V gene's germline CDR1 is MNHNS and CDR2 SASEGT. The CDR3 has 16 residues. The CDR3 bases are TGTGCCACACGACCGGGACTAGCGGGAGGTGATCACGAGCAGTACTTC. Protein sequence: CATRPGLAGGDHEQYF.

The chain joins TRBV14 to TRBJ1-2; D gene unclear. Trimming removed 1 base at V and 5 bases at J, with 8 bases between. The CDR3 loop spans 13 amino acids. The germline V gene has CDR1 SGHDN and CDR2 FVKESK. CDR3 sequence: CASSQGQVYGYTF. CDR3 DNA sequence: TGTGCCAGCAGCCAAGGCCAGGTTTATGGCTACACCTTC.

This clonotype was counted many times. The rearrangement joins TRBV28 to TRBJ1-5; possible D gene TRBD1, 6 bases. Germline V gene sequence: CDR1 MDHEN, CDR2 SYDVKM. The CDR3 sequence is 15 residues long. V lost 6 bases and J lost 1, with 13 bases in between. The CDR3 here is CASSPTQGSNQPQHF. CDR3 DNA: TGTGCCAGCAGCCCCACTCAGGGGAGCAATCAGCCCCAGCATTTT. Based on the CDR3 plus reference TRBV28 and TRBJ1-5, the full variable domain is DVKVTQSSRYLVKRTGEKVFLECVQDMDHENMFWYRQDPGLGLRLIYFSYDVKMKEKGDIPEGYSVSREKKERFSLILESASTNQTSMYLCASSPTQGSNQPQHFGDGTRLSIL.

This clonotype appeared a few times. In DNA, the CDR3 is TGTGCCAGCGTCGGAGTTGACAGCGAAAAACTGTTTTTT. This sequence encodes CASVGVDSEKLFF. The V call is TRBV6-1, the J call TRBJ1-4; TRBD1 is a possible D gene (5 bases). The germline V and J ends were trimmed by 8 bases and 8 bases, with 15 bases remaining between them. Germline values: CDR1 MNHNS, CDR2 SASEGT. There are 13 residues in the CDR3.

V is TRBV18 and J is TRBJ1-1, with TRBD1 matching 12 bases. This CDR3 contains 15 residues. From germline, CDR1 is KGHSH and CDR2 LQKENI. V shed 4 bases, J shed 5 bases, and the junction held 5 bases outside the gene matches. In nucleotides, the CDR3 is TGTGCCAGCTCACGGGACAGGGGGCGCCGTACTGAAGCTTTCTTT. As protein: CASSRDRGRRTEAFF.

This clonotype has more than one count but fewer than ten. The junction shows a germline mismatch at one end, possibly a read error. Here the CDR3 reads CASSIAGGPRTGELFF. The CDR3 DNA reads TGTGCCAGCAGCATAGCGGGAGGGCCTCGGACCGGGGAGCTGTTTTTT. The chain joins TRBV7-2 to TRBJ2-2; the match to TRBD2 covers 11 bases. This CDR3 comprises 16 residues. The V gene's germline CDR1 is SGHTA and CDR2 FQGNSA.

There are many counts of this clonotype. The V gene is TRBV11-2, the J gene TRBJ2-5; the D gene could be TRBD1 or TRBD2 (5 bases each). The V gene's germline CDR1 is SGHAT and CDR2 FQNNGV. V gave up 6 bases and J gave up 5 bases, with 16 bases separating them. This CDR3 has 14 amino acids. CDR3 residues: CASRRPGTRETQYF. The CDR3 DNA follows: TGTGCCAGCAGACGACCAGGGACCAGGGAGACCCAGTACTTC.

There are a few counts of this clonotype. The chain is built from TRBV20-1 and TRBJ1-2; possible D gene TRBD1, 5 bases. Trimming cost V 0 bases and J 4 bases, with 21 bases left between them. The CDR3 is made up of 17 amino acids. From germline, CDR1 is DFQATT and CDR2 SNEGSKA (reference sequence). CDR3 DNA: TGCAGTGCTAGAGATTCGGACACCTTTCCGGGAGGCTATGGCTACACCTTC. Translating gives CSARDSDTFPGGYGYTF.

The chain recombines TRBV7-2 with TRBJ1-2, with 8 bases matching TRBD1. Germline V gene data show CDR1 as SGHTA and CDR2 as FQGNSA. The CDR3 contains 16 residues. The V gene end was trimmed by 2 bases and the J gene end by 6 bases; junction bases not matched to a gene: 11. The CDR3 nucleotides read TGTGCCAGCAGCTTATACAGGGGGGCGCCGGGGAATGGCTACACCTTC. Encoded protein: CASSLYRGAPGNGYTF.

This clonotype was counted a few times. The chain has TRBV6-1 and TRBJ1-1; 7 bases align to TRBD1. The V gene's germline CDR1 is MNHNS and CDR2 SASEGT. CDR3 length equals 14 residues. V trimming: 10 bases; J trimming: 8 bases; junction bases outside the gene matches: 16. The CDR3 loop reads CATVPTGLPNEAFF. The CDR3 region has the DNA TGTGCCACTGTCCCGACAGGGCTCCCCAACGAAGCTTTCTTT.

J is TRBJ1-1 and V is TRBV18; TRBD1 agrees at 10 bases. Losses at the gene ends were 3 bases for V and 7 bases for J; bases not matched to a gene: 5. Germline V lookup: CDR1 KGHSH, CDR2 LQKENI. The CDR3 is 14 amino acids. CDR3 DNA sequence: TGTGCCAGCTCACCCCGGGGACAGGGGAATGAAGCTTTCTTT. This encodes CASSPRGQGNEAFF.

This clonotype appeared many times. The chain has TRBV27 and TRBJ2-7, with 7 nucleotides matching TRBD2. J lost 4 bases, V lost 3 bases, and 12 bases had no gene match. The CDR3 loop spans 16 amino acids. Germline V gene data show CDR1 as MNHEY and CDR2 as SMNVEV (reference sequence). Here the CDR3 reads CASSLVGGPLLYEQYF. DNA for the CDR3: TGTGCCAGCAGTTTGGTGGGAGGGCCATTATTATACGAGCAGTACTTC.

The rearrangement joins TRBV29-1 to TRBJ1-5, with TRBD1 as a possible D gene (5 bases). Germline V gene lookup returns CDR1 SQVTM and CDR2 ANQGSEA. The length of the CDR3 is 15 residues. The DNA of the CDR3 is TGCACCCTTCCACCGGAGGAGAACAGGAATCAGCCCCAGCATTTT. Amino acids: CTLPPEENRNQPQHF. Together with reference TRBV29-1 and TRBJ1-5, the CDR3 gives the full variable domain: SAVISQKPSRDICQRGTSLTIQCQVDSQVTMMFWYRQQPGQSLTLIATANQGSEATYESGFVIDKFPISRPNLTFSTLTVSNMSPEDSSIYLCTLPPEENRNQPQHFGDGTRLSIL.

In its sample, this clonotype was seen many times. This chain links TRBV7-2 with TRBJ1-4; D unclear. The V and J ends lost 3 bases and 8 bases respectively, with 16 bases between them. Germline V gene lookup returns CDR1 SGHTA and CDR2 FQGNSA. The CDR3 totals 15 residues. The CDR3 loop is CASSFPRAGSEKLFF. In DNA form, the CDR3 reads TGTGCCAGCAGCTTTCCCCGAGCGGGTTCGGAAAAACTGTTTTTT.

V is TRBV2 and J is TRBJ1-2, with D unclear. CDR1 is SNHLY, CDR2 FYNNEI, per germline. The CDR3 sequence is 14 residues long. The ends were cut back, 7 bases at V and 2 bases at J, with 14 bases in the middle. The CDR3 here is CASTPMGANYGYTF. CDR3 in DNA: TGTGCCAGCACCCCAATGGGAGCCAACTATGGCTACACCTTC.

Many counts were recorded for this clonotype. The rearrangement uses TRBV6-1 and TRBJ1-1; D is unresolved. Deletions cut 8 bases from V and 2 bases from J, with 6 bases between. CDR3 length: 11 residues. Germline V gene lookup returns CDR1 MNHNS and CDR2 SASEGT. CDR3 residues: CASRSNTEAFF. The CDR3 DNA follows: TGTGCCAGCCGTAGTAACACTGAAGCTTTCTTT.

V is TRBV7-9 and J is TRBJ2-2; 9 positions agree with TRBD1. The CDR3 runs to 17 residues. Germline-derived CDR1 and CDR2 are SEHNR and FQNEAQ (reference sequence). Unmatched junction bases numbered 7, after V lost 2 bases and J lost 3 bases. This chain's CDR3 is CASSLSWDRVDTGELFF. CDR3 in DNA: TGTGCCAGCAGCTTATCATGGGACAGGGTTGACACCGGGGAGCTGTTTTTT.

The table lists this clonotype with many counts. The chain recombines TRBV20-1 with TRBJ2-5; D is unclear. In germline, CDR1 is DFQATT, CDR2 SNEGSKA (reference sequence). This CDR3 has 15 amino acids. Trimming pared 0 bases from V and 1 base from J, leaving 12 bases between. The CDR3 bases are TGCAGTGCTAGAGACCTTAGGGCAGGCCAAGAGACCCAGTACTTC. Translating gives CSARDLRAGQETQYF.

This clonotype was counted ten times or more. The CDR3 loop reads CASSRGRNRNSGANVLTF. CDR3 in DNA: TGTGCCAGCAGCCGCGGCAGAAATCGAAACTCTGGGGCCAACGTCCTGACTTTC. The rearrangement joins TRBV12-3 or TRBV12-4 to TRBJ2-6; D remains unclear. The germline V and J ends were trimmed by 6 bases and 0 bases, with 18 bases remaining between them. The CDR3 loop spans 18 amino acids.

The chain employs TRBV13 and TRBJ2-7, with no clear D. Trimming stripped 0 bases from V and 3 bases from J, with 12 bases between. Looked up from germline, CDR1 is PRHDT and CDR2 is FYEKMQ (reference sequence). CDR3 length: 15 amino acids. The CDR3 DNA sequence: TGTGCCAGCAGCTTAGGCCCGACACCAGTCTACGAGCAGTACTTC. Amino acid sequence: CASSLGPTPVYEQYF.